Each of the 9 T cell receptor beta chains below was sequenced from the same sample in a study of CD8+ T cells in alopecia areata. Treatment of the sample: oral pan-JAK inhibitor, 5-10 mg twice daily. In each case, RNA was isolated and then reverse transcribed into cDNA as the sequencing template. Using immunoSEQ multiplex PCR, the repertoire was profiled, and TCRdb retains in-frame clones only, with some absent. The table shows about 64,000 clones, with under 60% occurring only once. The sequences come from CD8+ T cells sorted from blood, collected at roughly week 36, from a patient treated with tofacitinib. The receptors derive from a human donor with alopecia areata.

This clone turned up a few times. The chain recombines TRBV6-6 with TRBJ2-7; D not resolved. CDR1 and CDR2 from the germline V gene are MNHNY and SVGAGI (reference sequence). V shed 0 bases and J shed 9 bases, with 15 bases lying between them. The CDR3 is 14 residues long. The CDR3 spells CASSYSFDNLRQYF. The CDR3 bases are TGTGCCAGCAGTTACTCGTTCGATAATTTGCGGCAGTACTTC.

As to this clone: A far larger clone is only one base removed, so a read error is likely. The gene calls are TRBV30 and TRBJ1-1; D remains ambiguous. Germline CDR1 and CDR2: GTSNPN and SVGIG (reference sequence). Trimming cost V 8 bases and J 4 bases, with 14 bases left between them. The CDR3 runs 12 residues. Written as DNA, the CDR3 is TGTGCCAGCAGCTTCGGAACCACTGAAGCTTTCTTT. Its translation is CASSFGTTEAFF.

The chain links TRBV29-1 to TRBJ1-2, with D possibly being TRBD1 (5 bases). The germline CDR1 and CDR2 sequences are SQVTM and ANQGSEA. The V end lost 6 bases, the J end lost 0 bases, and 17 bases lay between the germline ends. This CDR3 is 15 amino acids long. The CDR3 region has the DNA TGCAGCGTAGCCGCCCGGGACGGACCTAACTATGGCTACACCTTC. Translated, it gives CSVAARDGPNYGYTF. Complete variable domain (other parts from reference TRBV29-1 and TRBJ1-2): SAVISQKPSRDICQRGTSLTIQCQVDSQVTMMFWYRQQPGQSLTLIATANQGSEATYESGFVIDKFPISRPNLTFSTLTVSNMSPEDSSIYLCSVAARDGPNYGYTFGSGTRLTVV.

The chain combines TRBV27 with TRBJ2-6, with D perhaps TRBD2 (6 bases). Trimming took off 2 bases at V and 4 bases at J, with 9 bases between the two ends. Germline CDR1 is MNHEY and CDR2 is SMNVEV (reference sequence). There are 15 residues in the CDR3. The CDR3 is CASSLGGKGANVLTF. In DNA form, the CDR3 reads TGTGCCAGCAGTTTAGGAGGGAAAGGGGCCAACGTCCTGACTTTC.

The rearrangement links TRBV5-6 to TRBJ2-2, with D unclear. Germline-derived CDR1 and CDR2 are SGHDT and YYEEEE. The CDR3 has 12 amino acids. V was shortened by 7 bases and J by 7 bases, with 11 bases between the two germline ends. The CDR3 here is CASAPSVGELFF. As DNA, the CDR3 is TGTGCCAGCGCCCCCTCTGTCGGGGAGCTGTTTTTT.

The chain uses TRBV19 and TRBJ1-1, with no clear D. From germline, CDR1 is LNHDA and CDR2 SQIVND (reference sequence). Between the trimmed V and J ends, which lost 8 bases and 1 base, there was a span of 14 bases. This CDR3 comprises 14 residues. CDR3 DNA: TGTGCCAGTTCCTACAAACACCAGAACACTGAAGCTTTCTTT. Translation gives CASSYKHQNTEAFF.

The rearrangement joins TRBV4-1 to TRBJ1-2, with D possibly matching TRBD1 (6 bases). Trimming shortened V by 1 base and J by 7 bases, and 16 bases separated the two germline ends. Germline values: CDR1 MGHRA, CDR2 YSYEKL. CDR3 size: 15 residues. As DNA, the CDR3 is TGCGCCAGCAGCCAAGTAATACAGGGCCGGGGTGGCTACACCTTC. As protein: CASSQVIQGRGGYTF.

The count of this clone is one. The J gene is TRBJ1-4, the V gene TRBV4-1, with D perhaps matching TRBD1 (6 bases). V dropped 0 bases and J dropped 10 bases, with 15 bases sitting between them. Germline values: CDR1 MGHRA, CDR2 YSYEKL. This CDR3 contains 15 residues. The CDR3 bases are TGCGCCAGCAGCCAAGATCTTGGGCGGGGGCGAAAACTGTTTTTT. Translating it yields CASSQDLGRGRKLFF.

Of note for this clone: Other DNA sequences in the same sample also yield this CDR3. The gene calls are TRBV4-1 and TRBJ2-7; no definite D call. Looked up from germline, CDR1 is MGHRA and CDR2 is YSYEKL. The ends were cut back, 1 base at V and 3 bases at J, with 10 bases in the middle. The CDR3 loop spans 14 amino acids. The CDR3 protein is CASSQVRDNYEQYF. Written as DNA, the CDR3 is TGCGCCAGCAGCCAAGTCCGAGACAACTACGAGCAGTACTTC.